The next 24 T cell receptor beta chains were all read from a single sample in a study of blood T cells in healthy people across ages. Together with a sample-barcoded 5' primer, a J-beta primer mix was included in a second PCR lasting roughly 7 to 11 cycles. MiXCR, run by TCRdb on the 5' RACE reads, gives a single entry per CDR3 protein. This table has 920,000 or so distinct CDR3 sequences, 40% to 55% appearing once. The sequenced material came from blood. The receptors shown here come from a woman in her sixties in good health.

The chain uses TRBV2 and TRBJ1-1, with 10 bases matching TRBD1. The ends lost 6 bases at V and 3 bases at J; junction bases unmatched: 7. Germline V gene sequence: CDR1 SNHLY, CDR2 FYNNEI. This CDR3 has 15 amino acids. The CDR3 reads CASRGQGTRDTEAFF. The CDR3 DNA reads TGTGCCAGCAGGGGACAGGGGACTCGGGACACTGAAGCTTTCTTT. Variable domain in full (rest from reference TRBV2 and TRBJ1-1): EPEVTQTPSHQVTQMGQEVILRCVPISNHLYFYWYRQILGQKVEFLVSFYNNEISEKSEIFDDQFSVERPDGSNFTLKIRSTKLEDSAMYFCASRGQGTRDTEAFFGQGTRLTVV.

CDR3 nucleotides: TGTGCCAGCAGCTCACAGACGAACACTGAAGCTTTCTTT. Its translation is CASSSQTNTEAFF. The V gene is TRBV12-3 or TRBV12-4, the J gene TRBJ1-1; D remains unclear. This CDR3 contains 13 residues. V was cut by 6 bases and J by 1 base, with 9 bases left in between.

As for this clonotype: Germline is not matched at one junction end, which may reflect a read error. The gene calls are TRBV2 and TRBJ2-5; possible D gene TRBD1, 5 bases. CDR3 length: 13 amino acids. In germline, CDR1 is SNHLY, CDR2 FYNNEI. For the CDR3, the DNA is TGTGCCGGCAGCGCATACAGGCAAGAGACCCAGTACTTC. Its protein product is CAGSAYRQETQYF.

The chain uses TRBV9 and TRBJ2-7; D might be TRBD1 or TRBD2, each matching 6 bases. In germline, CDR1 is SGDLS, CDR2 YYNGEE. Trimming took off 0 bases at V and 0 bases at J, with 10 bases between the two ends. The CDR3 has 15 residues. Written as DNA, the CDR3 is TGTGCCAGCAGCGTAGACCGGGGGCCCTCCTACGAGCAGTACTTC. Protein product: CASSVDRGPSYEQYF.

The V and J genes are TRBV3-1 and TRBJ2-4, with 8 nucleotides matching TRBD1. The CDR3 has 17 residues. The germline CDR1 and CDR2 sequences are LGHDT and YNNKEL (reference sequence). Losses at the gene ends were 0 bases for V and 2 bases for J; bases not matched to a gene: 6. CDR3 loop: CASSQDNQGAPKNIQYF. The DNA of the CDR3 is TGTGCCAGCAGCCAAGATAATCAGGGGGCCCCCAAAAACATTCAGTACTTC.

The V and J genes are TRBV12-3 or TRBV12-4 and TRBJ1-4, with D possibly TRBD1 on 5 matching bases. V lost 6 bases and J lost 0, with 14 bases in between. This CDR3 spans 16 amino acids. The CDR3 DNA sequence: TGTGCCAGCAGCCTAGGGGTGTCCTCAACTAATGAAAAACTGTTTTTT. This gives the protein CASSLGVSSTNEKLFF.

There are a few counts of this clonotype. The J gene is TRBJ2-6, the V gene TRBV7-2; D may match TRBD1 or TRBD2 (6 bases each). CDR3 size: 15 residues. Germline V gene data show CDR1 as SGHTA and CDR2 as FQGNSA. V lost 9 bases and J 0 bases, leaving 12 bases between the germline ends. The CDR3 DNA is TGTGCCAGGAGAGGGGGGTTCTCTGGGGCCAACGTCCTGACTTTC. This codes for CARRGGFSGANVLTF.

The chain recombines TRBV28 with TRBJ1-2, with a weak D call TRBD1 (6 bases). V was clipped by 6 bases and J by 6 bases, with 14 bases between them. Germline values: CDR1 MDHEN, CDR2 SYDVKM. The CDR3 runs 13 residues. The chain's CDR3 is CASSLGHTHGYTF. The DNA of the CDR3 is TGTGCCAGCAGCCTGGGACACACCCATGGCTACACCTTC.

A few counts support this clonotype. V gene TRBV1 combines with J gene TRBJ2-5; whether TRBD2, the table's D call, matches the DNA was not checked. TRBV1 is marked as a pseudogene. The CDR3 has 16 residues. Written as DNA, the CDR3 is TGCACCAGCAGCCAGGTGACTAGCGCCCTCCAAGAGACCCAGTACTTC. It is translated as CTSSQVTSALQETQYF.

In its sample, this clonotype was seen once. This chain joins TRBV9 and TRBJ2-1, with 8 bases aligning to TRBD1. Germline lookup yields CDR1 SGDLS and CDR2 YYNGEE. The CDR3 length is 18 residues. After removal of 0 bases from V and 3 bases from J, the junction contained 11 bases not matched to a gene. For the CDR3, the DNA is TGTGCCAGCAGCGTAGCACAGGGGGTCGGGCCCTACTACAATGAGCAGTTCTTC. This gives the protein CASSVAQGVGPYYNEQFF. The full variable domain, in which reference TRBV9 and TRBJ2-1 provide the parts outside the CDR3, is DSGVTQTPKHLITATGQRVTLRCSPRSGDLSVYWYQQSLDQGLQFLIQYYNGEERAKGNILERFSAQQFPDLHSELNLSSLELGDSALYFCASSVAQGVGPYYNEQFFGPGTRLTVL.

The chain is built from TRBV3-1 and TRBJ2-3; D ambiguous. Deletions cut 0 bases from V and 4 bases from J, with 11 bases between. Germline CDR1 reads LGHDT; CDR2 reads YNNKEL (reference sequence). The CDR3 length is 15 residues. CDR3 DNA: TGTGCCAGCAGCCAAGATCCAATTGCCCCAGATACGCAGTATTTT. Its translation is CASSQDPIAPDTQYF.

This clonotype was observed many times. This chain connects TRBV7-9 to TRBJ2-7, with TRBD1 matching 11 bases. J lost 4 bases, V lost 6 bases, and 8 bases had no gene match. Germline V lookup: CDR1 SEHNR, CDR2 FQNEAQ (reference sequence). This CDR3 has 15 amino acids. The DNA for the CDR3 is TGTGCCAGCAGTTCTAGCTGGGACAGGGGGTACGAGCAGTACTTC. Residues: CASSSSWDRGYEQYF.

This clonotype was observed a few times. The rearrangement links TRBV27 to TRBJ2-1; 10 nucleotides align to TRBD2. The CDR3 has 13 amino acids. The germline V gene encodes CDR1 MNHEY and CDR2 SMNVEV (reference sequence). Trimming at V came to 4 bases and at J to 10 bases, leaving 4 bases not matched to a gene. The CDR3 sequence: CASSSWTSGEQFF. Written as DNA, the CDR3 is TGTGCCAGCAGTTCCTGGACTAGCGGAGAGCAGTTCTTC.

This clonotype was seen more than once but under ten times. V gene TRBV4-1 combines with J gene TRBJ2-6; D may be TRBD1 (6 bases). The V end lost 3 bases, the J end lost 4 bases, and 13 bases lay between the germline ends. The CDR3 runs to 16 residues. The germline V gene encodes CDR1 MGHRA and CDR2 YSYEKL. The CDR3 region is CASSHEQGSGANVLTF. The CDR3 bases are TGCGCCAGCAGCCACGAACAGGGTTCCGGGGCCAACGTCCTGACTTTC.

This chain uses TRBV6-5 with TRBJ2-1; D call uncertain. V lost 0 bases, J lost 9 bases, and 12 bases lay in between. Germline values: CDR1 MNHEY, CDR2 SVGAGI. This CDR3 region has 14 residues. The CDR3 reads CASSYSLGISEQFF. The DNA of the CDR3 is TGTGCCAGCAGTTACTCGCTGGGTATAAGTGAGCAGTTCTTC.

This sequence joins TRBV14 and TRBJ2-4; D possibly corresponds to TRBD1 (5 bases). Germline loops: CDR1 SGHDN, CDR2 FVKESK. V was clipped by 1 base and J by 0 bases, with 19 bases between them. The CDR3 has 19 residues. The CDR3 sequence: CASSQGGLIPGLAKNIQYF. CDR3 sequence (DNA): TGTGCCAGCAGCCAAGGAGGCTTAATACCAGGGTTAGCCAAAAACATTCAGTACTTC.

This clonotype has at least ten counts. The gene calls are TRBV28 and TRBJ2-6, with 12 bases that match TRBD2. V lost 4 bases and J lost 3; bases outside the gene matches: 4. The germline CDR1 and CDR2 sequences are MDHEN and SYDVKM. The CDR3 contains 17 residues. The CDR3, as DNA: TGTGCCAGCAGTTCTAGCGGGAGGGCCCTTGGGGCCAACGTCCTGACTTTC. Translated, it gives CASSSSGRALGANVLTF.

This clonotype was counted only a few times. The chain uses TRBV9 and TRBJ2-1, with a possible D match to TRBD2 (5 bases). The V end was cut by 5 bases, the J end by 9 bases, with 9 bases between. The CDR3 totals 11 residues. Germline V lookup: CDR1 SGDLS, CDR2 YYNGEE. CDR3 sequence: CASRFAGEQFF. As DNA, the CDR3 is TGTGCCAGCAGGTTTGCGGGTGAGCAGTTCTTC.

The V gene is TRBV7-9, the J gene TRBJ2-3; 13 bases agree with TRBD2. Germline-derived CDR1 and CDR2 are SEHNR and FQNEAQ (reference sequence). The CDR3 is made up of 16 amino acids. J gave up 7 bases and V 5 bases, and 9 bases lay outside the gene matches. The CDR3 reads CASSRELAGGLNTQYF. The DNA for the CDR3 is TGTGCCAGCAGCCGCGAACTAGCGGGAGGGTTAAATACGCAGTATTTT.

The chain uses TRBV7-8 and TRBJ2-7, with D maybe TRBD2 (6 bases). CDR3 length: 16 residues. CDR1 and CDR2 (germline): SGHVS, FQNEAQ. V dropped 7 bases and J dropped 0 bases, with 19 bases sitting between them. CDR3 loop: CASTKREAGSSYEQYF. The CDR3 DNA reads TGTGCCAGCACCAAAAGGGAGGCCGGGAGCTCCTACGAGCAGTACTTC.

This chain uses TRBV7-9 with TRBJ2-4; the match to TRBD1 covers 9 bases. The end of the DNA fits TRBJ2-7 better, so the J call may be wrong. The CDR3 is made up of 14 amino acids. CDR1 is SEHNR, CDR2 FQNEAQ, per germline (reference sequence). The CDR3 sequence is CASSLGQGAYEQYV. The CDR3 DNA follows: TGTGCCAGCAGCTTAGGACAGGGGGCCTACGAGCAGTACGTC.

In its sample, this clonotype was seen a few times. The chain couples TRBV20-1 to TRBJ2-3; 10 nucleotides match TRBD2. The junction had 15 bases not matched to a gene; V was cut back by 3 bases and J by 3 bases. The germline V gene has CDR1 DFQATT and CDR2 SNEGSKA (reference sequence). This CDR3 region has 18 residues. CDR3 DNA: TGCAGTGCTAGGCCCCTACAAGTAGCGGGAGGTATTACAGATACGCAGTATTTT. It codes for CSARPLQVAGGITDTQYF.

This clonotype was counted a few times. The CDR3 nucleotides are TGTGCCAGCGGATCTAACACCGGAGGGGTCGGTGAGACCCAGTACTTC. Amino acid sequence: CASGSNTGGVGETQYF. V usage is TRBV27 and J usage is TRBJ2-5; TRBD2 is a possible D gene (6 bases). CDR3 size: 16 residues. Looked up from germline, CDR1 is MNHEY and CDR2 is SMNVEV (reference sequence). V was trimmed by 8 bases and J by 5 bases, leaving 24 bases between them.

This clonotype was seen a handful of times. The rearrangement joins TRBV7-2 to TRBJ2-5; 8 bases fit TRBD2. This CDR3 has 14 amino acids. J lost 9 bases, V lost 5 bases, and 11 bases had no gene match. Per the germline V gene, CDR1 is SGHTA and CDR2 is FQGNSA. The CDR3 protein is CASSPGLALGAQYF. The DNA of the CDR3 is TGTGCCAGCAGCCCAGGACTAGCCCTCGGGGCCCAGTACTTC. Based on the CDR3 plus reference TRBV7-2 and TRBJ2-5, the full variable domain is GAGVSQSPSNKVTEKGKDVELRCDPISGHTALYWYRQSLGQGLEFLIYFQGNSAPDKSGLPSDRFSAERTGGSVSTLTIQRTQQEDSAVYLCASSPGLALGAQYFGPGTRLLVL.